This TCR beta chain was recovered during a study of identical twins. Whole-study findings and limits: Diverse VJ usage suggested most zero-insertion clonotypes were not invariant T cells. Weaker excess twin sharing was observed in beta out-of-frame sequences.

This clonotype has more than one count but fewer than ten. Its target is unknown. Healthy Caucasians alone served as donors. A template switching step contributed a universal primer site, while unique molecular identifiers were present in the cDNA. MiXCR, applied by TCRdb to the 5' RACE reads, yields one record per CDR3 protein. The data show 300,000 or so distinct CDR3 sequences, with more than 8% seen just once and about 7.1% held by the top ten. This CDR3 region has 18 residues. Germline assignment: CDR1 LGHDT and CDR2 YNNKEL (reference sequence). Trimming took 1 base from V and 8 from J; bases not matched to a gene: 12. The data also belong to a second study, concerning yellow fever vaccine responses in identical twins.

This clonotype was sampled from a woman aged 18-30 years in good health. The sample consisted of CD8+ T cells sorted from blood. V gene TRBV3-1 combines with J gene TRBJ2-1, with TRBD1 matching 12 bases. The CDR3 DNA follows: TGTGCCAGCAGCCAAGTAGCGGTCCGGGACAGGGGGCGCGATGAGCAGTTCTTC. Its translation is CASSQVAVRDRGRDEQFF.